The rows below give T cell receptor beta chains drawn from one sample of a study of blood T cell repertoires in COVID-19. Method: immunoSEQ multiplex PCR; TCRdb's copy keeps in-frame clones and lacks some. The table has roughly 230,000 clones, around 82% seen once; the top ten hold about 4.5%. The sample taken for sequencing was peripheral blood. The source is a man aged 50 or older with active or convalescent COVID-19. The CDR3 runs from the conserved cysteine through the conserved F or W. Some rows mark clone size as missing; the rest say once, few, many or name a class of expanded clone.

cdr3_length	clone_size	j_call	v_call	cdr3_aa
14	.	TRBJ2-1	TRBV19	CASSTSRQGNEQFF
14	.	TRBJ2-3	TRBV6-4	CASSIGAGTDTQYF
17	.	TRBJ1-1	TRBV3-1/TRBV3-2	CASSRGNRVALNTEAFF
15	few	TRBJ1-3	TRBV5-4	CASSRDRGTGNTIYF
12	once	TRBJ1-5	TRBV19	CASRRGSQPQHF
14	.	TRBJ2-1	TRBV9	CASSRSGGYNEQFF
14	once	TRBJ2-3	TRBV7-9	CASSLKVGRDTQYF
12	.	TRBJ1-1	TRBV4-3	CASSQPGTEAFF
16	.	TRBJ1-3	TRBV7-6	CASSPAGSRSGNTIYF
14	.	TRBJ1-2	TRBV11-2	CASSLSIIGTGKTF
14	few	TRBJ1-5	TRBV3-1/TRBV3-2	CASSQGQGGQPQHF
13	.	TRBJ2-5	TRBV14	CASSHPTGETQYF
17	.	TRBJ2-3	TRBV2	CASSEGGTGVRADTQYF
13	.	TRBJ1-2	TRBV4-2	CASSQYRGYGYTF
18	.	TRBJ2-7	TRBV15	CATSGGLAGTESSYEQYF
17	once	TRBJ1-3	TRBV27	CASSRAGRQSSGNTIYF
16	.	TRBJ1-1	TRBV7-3	CASSPSSDRRRAEAFF
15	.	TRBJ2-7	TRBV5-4	CASSLGQGWSYEQYF
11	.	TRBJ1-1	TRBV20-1	CSARGQGTAFF
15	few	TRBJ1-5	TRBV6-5	CASRVSTGATQPQHF
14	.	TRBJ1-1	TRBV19	CATSRGLSGTEAFF
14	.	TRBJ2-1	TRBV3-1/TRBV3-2	CASSQATSGGEQFF
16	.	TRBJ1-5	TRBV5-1	CASSLAPGQGEQPQHF
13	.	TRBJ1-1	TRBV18	CASSPRQPDEAFF
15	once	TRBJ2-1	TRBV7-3	CASSTLGGYNERQFF
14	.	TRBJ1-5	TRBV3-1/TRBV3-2	CASSQGRSNQPQHF
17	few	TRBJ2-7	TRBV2	CASSDIRGPADSYEQYF
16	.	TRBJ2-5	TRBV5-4	CASSSLAGGLQETQYF
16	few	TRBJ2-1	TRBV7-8	CASSLAGTSGVNEQFF
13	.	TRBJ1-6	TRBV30	CAWTGALNSPLHF
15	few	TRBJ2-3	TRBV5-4	CASSLGLAGRGTQYF
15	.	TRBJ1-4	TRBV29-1	CSVKHGREGNEKLFF
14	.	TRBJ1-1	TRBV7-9	CASSLGDSGTEAFF
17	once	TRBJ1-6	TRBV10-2	CASSEGGGTARNSPLHF
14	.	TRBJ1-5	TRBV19	CASSILNRDSAQHF
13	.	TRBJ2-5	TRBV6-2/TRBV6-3	CASSYDSQETQYF
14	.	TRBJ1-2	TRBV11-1	CASSPDASRYGYTF
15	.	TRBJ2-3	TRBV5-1	CASSWSDPTRDTQYF
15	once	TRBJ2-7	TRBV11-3	CASSRGTGGLGEQYF
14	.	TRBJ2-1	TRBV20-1	CSASASGSYNEQFF
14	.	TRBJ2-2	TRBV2	CASSWAGDTGELFF
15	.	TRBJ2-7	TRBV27	CASSPVDRDPYEQYF
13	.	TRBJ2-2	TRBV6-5	CASPNANTGELFF
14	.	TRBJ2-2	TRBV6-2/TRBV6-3	CASSYSGTVGELFF
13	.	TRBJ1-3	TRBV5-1	CASSLAPGNTIYF
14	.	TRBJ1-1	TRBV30	CAWSSLGGLPEAFF
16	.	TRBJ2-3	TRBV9	CASSVVGGGVTDTQYF
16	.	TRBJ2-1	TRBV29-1	CSVEGIGGASYNEQFF
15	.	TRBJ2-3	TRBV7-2	CASRGLAGGLNTQYF
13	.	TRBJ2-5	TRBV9	CASSVDPQGGQYF
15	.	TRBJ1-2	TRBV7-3	CASSPQTQGGYGYTF